These 3 T cell receptor beta chains came from one sample sequenced in a study of blood T cell repertoires in COVID-19. Libraries were prepared by immunoSEQ multiplex PCR; TCRdb keeps only in-frame clonotypes and omits some of them. The sample contains roughly 250,000 clones, approximately 85% of which appear only once. Sequencing was performed on PBMCs or T cells enriched from blood (not recorded which). Source of these receptors: a woman in her twenties or thirties who had recovered from COVID-19.

The V gene is TRBV7-9, the J gene TRBJ1-1, with TRBD1 identical over 12 bases. The CDR3 is made up of 19 amino acids. The J segment lost 0 bases and the V segment lost 5 bases, leaving 13 bases of the junction unmatched. Germline loops: CDR1 SEHNR, CDR2 FQNEAQ (reference sequence). CDR3 bases: TGTGCCAGCAGCCCTGGGACAGGGGGCACCCGGTCTATGAACACTGAAGCTTTCTTT. This encodes CASSPGTGGTRSMNTEAFF.

This clone was detected only a few times. In DNA, the CDR3 is TGTGCCAGCAGTGTGAGGGACAGCGGAAACACCATATATTTT. This translates into CASSVRDSGNTIYF. This chain uses TRBV2 with TRBJ1-3; the match to TRBD1 covers 7 bases. Germline V lookup: CDR1 SNHLY, CDR2 FYNNEI. The CDR3 has 14 amino acids. The trim removed 4 bases at V and 4 bases at J, leaving 4 bases unmatched.

The chain is built from TRBV23-1 and TRBJ2-5, with 7 bases that match TRBD1. TRBV23-1 is labeled an ORF, and its function is uncertain. The CDR3 runs 22 residues. V was pared by 3 bases and J by 1 base, with 26 bases of the junction left unmatched. The CDR3 protein is CASSQEPLDRVFDPPVQETQYF. CDR3 in DNA: TGCGCCAGCAGTCAGGAACCCTTAGACAGGGTGTTCGATCCCCCAGTCCAAGAGACCCAGTACTTC.